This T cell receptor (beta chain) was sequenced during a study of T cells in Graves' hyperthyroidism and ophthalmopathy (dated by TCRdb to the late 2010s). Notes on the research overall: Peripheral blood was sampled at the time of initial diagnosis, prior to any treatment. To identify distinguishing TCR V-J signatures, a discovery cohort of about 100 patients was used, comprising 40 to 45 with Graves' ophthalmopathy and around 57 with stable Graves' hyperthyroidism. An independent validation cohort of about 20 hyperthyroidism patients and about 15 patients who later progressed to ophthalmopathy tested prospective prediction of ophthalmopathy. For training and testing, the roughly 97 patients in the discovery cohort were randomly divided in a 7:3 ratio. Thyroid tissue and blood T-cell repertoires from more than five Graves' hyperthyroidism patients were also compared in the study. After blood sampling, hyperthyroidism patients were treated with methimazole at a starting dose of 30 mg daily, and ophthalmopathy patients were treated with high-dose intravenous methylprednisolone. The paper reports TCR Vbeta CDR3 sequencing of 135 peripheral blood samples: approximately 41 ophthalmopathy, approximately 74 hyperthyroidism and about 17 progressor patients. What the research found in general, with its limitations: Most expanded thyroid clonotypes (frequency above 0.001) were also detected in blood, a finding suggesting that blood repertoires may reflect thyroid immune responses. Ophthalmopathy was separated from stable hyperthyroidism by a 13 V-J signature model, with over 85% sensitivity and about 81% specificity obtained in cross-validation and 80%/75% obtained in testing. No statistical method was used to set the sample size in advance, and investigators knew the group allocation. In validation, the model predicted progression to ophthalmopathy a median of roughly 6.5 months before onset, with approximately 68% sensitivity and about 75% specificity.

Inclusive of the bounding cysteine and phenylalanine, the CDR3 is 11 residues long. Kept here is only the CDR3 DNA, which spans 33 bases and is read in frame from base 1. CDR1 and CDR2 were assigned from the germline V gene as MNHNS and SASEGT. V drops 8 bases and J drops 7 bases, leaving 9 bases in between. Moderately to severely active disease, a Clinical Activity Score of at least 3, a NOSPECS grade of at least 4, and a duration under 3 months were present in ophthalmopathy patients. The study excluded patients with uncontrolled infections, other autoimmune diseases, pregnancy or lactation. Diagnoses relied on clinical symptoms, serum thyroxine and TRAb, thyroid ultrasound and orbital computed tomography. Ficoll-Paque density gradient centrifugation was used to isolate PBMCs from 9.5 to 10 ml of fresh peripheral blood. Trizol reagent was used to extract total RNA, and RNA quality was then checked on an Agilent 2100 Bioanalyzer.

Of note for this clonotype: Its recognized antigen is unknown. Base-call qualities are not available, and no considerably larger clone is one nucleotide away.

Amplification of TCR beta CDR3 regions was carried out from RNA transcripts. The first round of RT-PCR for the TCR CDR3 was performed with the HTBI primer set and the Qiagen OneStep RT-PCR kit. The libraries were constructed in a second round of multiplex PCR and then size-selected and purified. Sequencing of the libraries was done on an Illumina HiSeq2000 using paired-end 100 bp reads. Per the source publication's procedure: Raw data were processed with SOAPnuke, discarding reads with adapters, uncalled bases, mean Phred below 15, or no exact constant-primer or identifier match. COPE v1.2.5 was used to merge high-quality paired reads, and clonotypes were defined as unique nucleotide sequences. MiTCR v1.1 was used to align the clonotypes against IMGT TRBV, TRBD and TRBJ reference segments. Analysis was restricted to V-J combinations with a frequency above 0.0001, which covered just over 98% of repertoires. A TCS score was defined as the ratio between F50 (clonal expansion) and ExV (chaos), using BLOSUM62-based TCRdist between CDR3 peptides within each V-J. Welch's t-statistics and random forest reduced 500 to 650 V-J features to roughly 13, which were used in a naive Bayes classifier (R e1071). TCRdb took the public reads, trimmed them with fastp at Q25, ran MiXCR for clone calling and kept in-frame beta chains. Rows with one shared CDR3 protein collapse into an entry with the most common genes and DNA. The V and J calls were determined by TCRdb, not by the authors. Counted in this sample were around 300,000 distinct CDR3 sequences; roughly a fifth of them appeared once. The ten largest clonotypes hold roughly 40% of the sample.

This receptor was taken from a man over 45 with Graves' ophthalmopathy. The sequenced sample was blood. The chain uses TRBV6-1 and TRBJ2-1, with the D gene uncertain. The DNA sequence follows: TGTGCCAGCGGCCTGGGGAATGAGCAGTTCTTC. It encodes CASGLGNEQFF.